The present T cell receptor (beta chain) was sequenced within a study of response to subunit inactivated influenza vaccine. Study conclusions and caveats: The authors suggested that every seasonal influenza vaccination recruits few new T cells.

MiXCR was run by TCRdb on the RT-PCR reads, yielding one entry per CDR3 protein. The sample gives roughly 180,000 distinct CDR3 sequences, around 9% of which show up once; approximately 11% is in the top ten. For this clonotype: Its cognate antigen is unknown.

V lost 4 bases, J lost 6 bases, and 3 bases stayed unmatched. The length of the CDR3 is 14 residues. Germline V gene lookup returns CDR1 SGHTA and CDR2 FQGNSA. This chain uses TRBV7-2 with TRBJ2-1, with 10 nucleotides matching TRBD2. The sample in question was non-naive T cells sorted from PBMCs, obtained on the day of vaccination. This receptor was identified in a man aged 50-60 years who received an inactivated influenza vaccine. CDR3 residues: CASSSRTSGNEQFF. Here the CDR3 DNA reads TGTGCCAGCAGCTCCCGGACTAGCGGCAATGAGCAGTTCTTC.